The 30 T cell receptor beta chains listed next were all sequenced from one sample in a study of tumor-infiltrating lymphocytes in oesophageal squamous cell carcinoma. MiXCR, applied by TCRdb to the PCR reads, yields one record per CDR3 protein. In the table there are about 12,000 distinct CDR3 sequences, about 52% of which are singletons. Sample: esophageal tumor tissue. These receptors all stem from a female donor with esophageal squamous cell carcinoma.

The rearrangement uses TRBV7-8 and TRBJ2-1, with a tentative D call TRBD1 (5 bases). This CDR3 comprises 15 residues. V shed 1 base and J shed 2 bases, with 9 bases lying between them. The germline V gene has CDR1 SGHVS and CDR2 FQNEAQ. CDR3 residues: CASSLGRGPYNEQFF. The CDR3 DNA follows: TGTGCCAGCAGCTTAGGTAGGGGCCCCTACAATGAGCAGTTCTTC.

On this clonotype itself: This CDR3 is missing its conserved last phenylalanine or tryptophan, likely due to a read error. The DNA is omitted, as the CDR3 cannot be located on it reliably, and the CDR3 follows TCRdb's listing. The chain uses TRBV2 and TRBJ2-4; TRBD1 is the table's D call and was not checked against the DNA. CDR1 is SNHLY and CDR2 is FYNNEI in the germline V gene. The CDR3 totals 16 residues, both ends included. The CDR3 protein is CASSMGQLWYEQYFGA.

Relative to its sample, this clonotype is large. The chain uses TRBV7-3 and TRBJ2-1; a weak D match, TRBD2 (6 bases). CDR1 is SGHTA and CDR2 is FQGTGA in the germline V gene. V lost 4 bases to trimming and J lost 5 bases, with 15 bases between them. This CDR3 comprises 15 residues. CDR3 bases: TGTGCCAGCAGCTCCGGGCGGGACCTACACAATGAGCAGTTCTTC. This codes for CASSSGRDLHNEQFF.

As to this clonotype: In this CDR3 the conserved last residue, phenylalanine or tryptophan, is missing, so a read error is likely. The limits of the CDR3 on the DNA are not certain, so only TCRdb's listed CDR3 is given. The chain combines TRBV6-2 or TRBV6-3 with TRBJ2-7; the DNA was not used to check the table's D call, TRBD1. Germline V lookup: CDR1 MNHEY, CDR2 SVGEGT. The CDR3 region is 18 residues in length, termini included. CDR3 protein: CASTTPGGRLQETQYFGS.

In this sample, this clonotype turned up many times. The chain links TRBV7-9 to TRBJ1-1, with no clear D. The CDR3 has 12 amino acids. CDR1 is SEHNR, CDR2 FQNEAQ, per germline (reference sequence). V lost 5 bases and J 11 bases, leaving 15 bases between the germline ends. Written as DNA, the CDR3 is TGTGCCAGCAGCGGTACGCAGATTTTGGCTTTCTTT. Protein: CASSGTQILAFF.

In its sample, this clonotype was seen a few times. The chain joins TRBV7-8 to TRBJ2-1; 9 bases align to TRBD2. CDR3 length equals 15 residues. The germline V gene has CDR1 SGHVS and CDR2 FQNEAQ. V trimming: 5 bases; J trimming: 6 bases; junction bases outside the gene matches: 8. This CDR3 reads CASSTLAGERNEQFF. The CDR3 DNA is TGTGCCAGCAGCACCTTAGCGGGAGAGCGCAATGAGCAGTTCTTC.

This sequence joins TRBV7-9 and TRBJ2-1; TRBD2 matches at 8 bases. V lost 5 bases, J lost 7 bases, and 4 bases stayed unmatched. Germline V gene data show CDR1 as SEHNR and CDR2 as FQNEAQ (reference sequence). This CDR3 has 13 residues. The CDR3 DNA sequence: TGTGCCAGCAGCGTGGGACTAGTTAATGAGCAGTTCTTC. It yields the protein CASSVGLVNEQFF.

CDR3 DNA sequence: TGTGCCAGCAGCTTTGGGGGCCAGCCCCAGCATTTT. Its protein is CASSFGGQPQHF. V usage is TRBV7-2 and J usage is TRBJ1-5, with D perhaps matching TRBD1 (6 bases). The V end was cut by 3 bases, the J end by 7 bases, with 7 bases between. The germline CDR1 and CDR2 sequences are SGHTA and FQGNSA. The CDR3 runs 12 residues.

This clonotype has just a few counts. V gene TRBV7-3 combines with J gene TRBJ2-5, with 8 bases lining up with TRBD1. This CDR3 contains 13 residues. After removal of 4 bases from V and 5 bases from J, the junction contained 3 bases not matched to a gene. Germline-derived CDR1 and CDR2 are SGHTA and FQGTGA. CDR3 loop: CASSSDRGETQYF. The DNA of the CDR3 is TGTGCCAGCAGCTCCGACAGGGGTGAGACCCAGTACTTC.

The rearrangement links TRBV7-2 to TRBJ2-5; 13 bases map to TRBD2. Germline trimming cut 5 bases from V and 2 bases from J; bases unmatched to any gene: 8. The length of the CDR3 is 17 residues. Germline lookup yields CDR1 SGHTA and CDR2 FQGNSA. This chain's CDR3 is CASSLGTSGTLQETQYF. CDR3 DNA: TGTGCCAGCAGCCTTGGGACTAGCGGGACCTTACAAGAGACCCAGTACTTC. The whole variable domain, filled in from reference TRBV7-2 and TRBJ2-5, reads GAGVSQSPSNKVTEKGKDVELRCDPISGHTALYWYRQSLGQGLEFLIYFQGNSAPDKSGLPSDRFSAERTGGSVSTLTIQRTQQEDSAVYLCASSLGTSGTLQETQYFGPGTRLLVL.

Comments on this clonotype: Since a much larger clone is just one base distant, this may be a read error. The rearrangement links TRBV5-4 to TRBJ2-2, with 9 bases lining up with TRBD2. Trimming removed 3 bases from V and 0 bases from J; junction bases left unmatched: 6. Germline V gene lookup returns CDR1 SGHNT and CDR2 YYREEE (reference sequence). The CDR3 is 17 residues long. This CDR3 is CASSSLAGLSNTGELFF. The CDR3 nucleotides read TGTGCCAGCAGCTCCCTAGCGGGACTATCGAACACCGGGGAGCTGTTTTTT. Filled out from reference TRBV5-4 and TRBJ2-2, the complete variable domain reads ETGVTQSPTHLIKTRGQQVTLRCSSQSGHNTVSWYQQALGQGPQFIFQYYREEENGRGNFPPRFSGLQFPNYSSELNVNALELDDSALYLCASSSLAGLSNTGELFFGEGSRLTVL.

J is TRBJ2-4 and V is TRBV12-3 or TRBV12-4; a possible D gene is TRBD1 (5 bases). The J call may be wrong; the DNA end is better matched by TRBJ2-5. CDR3 size: 14 residues. The CDR3 DNA follows: TGTGCCAGCAGTTTATTTGACAGACAAGAGACCCAGTACTTC. It codes for CASSLFDRQETQYF.

V and J are TRBV6-1 and TRBJ2-1; D is uncertain. This CDR3 comprises 15 residues. The V gene's germline CDR1 is MNHNS and CDR2 SASEGT. V was shortened by 0 bases and J by 1 base, with 7 bases between the two germline ends. The chain's CDR3 is CASSEAVGSYNEQFF. The CDR3 coding sequence is TGTGCCAGCAGTGAAGCCGTCGGGTCCTACAATGAGCAGTTCTTC.

This clonotype has at least ten counts. The rearrangement uses TRBV5-4 and TRBJ1-1; 7 nucleotides match TRBD1. Germline assignment: CDR1 SGHNT and CDR2 YYREEE (reference sequence). V shed 2 bases and J 3 bases; nucleotides not matched to a gene: 1. This CDR3 is built from 13 residues. Written as DNA, the CDR3 is TGTGCCAGCAGCTTTACAGGGGACACTGAAGCTTTCTTT. The encoded protein is CASSFTGDTEAFF.

This clonotype was recorded once. The chain links TRBV10-2 to TRBJ2-5, with D maybe TRBD1 (6 bases). The J call may be mistaken, given a closer DNA end match to TRBJ2-1. Germline V gene data show CDR1 as WSHSY and CDR2 as SAAADI. The length of the CDR3 is 17 residues. CDR3 sequence reads: CASSELTGMVPNNEQFF. CDR3 nucleotides: TGCGCCAGCAGCGAGCTCACAGGGATGGTCCCTAACAATGAGCAGTTCTTC.

Note on this clonotype: Lacking the conserved final phenylalanine or tryptophan, this CDR3 likely reflects a read error. The DNA is left out, because the CDR3 cannot be placed on it with certainty; the CDR3 is given as TCRdb lists it. The chain carries TRBV11-2 and TRBJ2-7; the D call of TRBD2 is as the table states it, not checked on the DNA. Germline loops: CDR1 SGHAT, CDR2 FQNNGV. The CDR3 spans 19 residues, counting both ends. The CDR3 is CASSLFGQVGVNYGYTFGS.

Written as DNA, the CDR3 is TGTGCCAGCAGCCCCTGGTCAAACTCCTACAATGAGCAGTTCTTC. Protein product: CASSPWSNSYNEQFF. The gene calls are TRBV28 and TRBJ2-1, with unresolved D. In germline, CDR1 is MDHEN, CDR2 SYDVKM. V was pared by 6 bases and J by 0 bases, with 12 bases between. This CDR3 contains 15 residues.

This clonotype was counted many times. This chain connects TRBV27 to TRBJ1-5; the D gene is possibly TRBD1 (5 bases). CDR3 length: 18 residues. Germline CDR1 and CDR2: MNHEY and SMNVEV (reference sequence). V lost 6 bases, J lost 0 bases, and 21 bases lay in between. CDR3 loop: CASRKGGQGTYSNQPQHF. The CDR3 DNA reads as TGTGCCAGCAGAAAGGGTGGGCAGGGAACTTATAGCAATCAGCCCCAGCATTTT.

J is TRBJ2-7 and V is TRBV7-8; D call uncertain. The CDR3 extends over 13 amino acids. V lost 6 bases and J lost 1, with 10 bases in between. Germline-derived CDR1 and CDR2 are SGHVS and FQNEAQ. As DNA, the CDR3 is TGTGCCAGCAGTGGCCTTCTTTCCTACGAGCAGTACTTC. This codes for CASSGLLSYEQYF.

CDR3 sequence: CASSQDPGQGILGYTF. The DNA of the CDR3 is TGCGCCAGCAGCCAAGACCCGGGACAGGGTATACTGGGCTACACCTTC. The V call is TRBV4-3, the J call TRBJ2-1; TRBD1 matches 9 bases. The J call is in doubt because the DNA end fits TRBJ1-2 better. CDR3 length equals 16 residues. Per the germline V gene, CDR1 is LGHNA and CDR2 is YSLEER.

This clonotype was detected ten times or more. This may arise from a read error, as a much more abundant clone is one base away. The V call is TRBV7-9, the J call TRBJ2-7; 13 bases match TRBD2. The CDR3 length is 18 residues. The germline gives CDR1 SEHNR, CDR2 FQNEAQ (reference sequence). The trim removed 2 bases at V and 7 bases at J, leaving 14 bases unmatched. The CDR3 DNA reads as TGTGCCAGCAGCTTACAGGGGACTAGCGGGAACAGGGGCAATGAGCAGTACTTC. Amino acid sequence: CASSLQGTSGNRGNEQYF.

The chain joins TRBV29-1 to TRBJ2-3; TRBD1 might be the D (6 bases). V was shortened by 4 bases and J by 5 bases, with 13 bases between the two germline ends. Germline CDR1 is SQVTM and CDR2 is ANQGSEA. The CDR3 extends over 13 amino acids. CDR3 protein: CSVVWGPVDTQYF. The DNA for the CDR3 is TGCAGCGTTGTCTGGGGGCCGGTAGATACGCAGTATTTT.

This chain connects TRBV7-3 to TRBJ2-5; D call uncertain. TRBJ2-3 explains the end of the DNA better; the J call may be wrong. This CDR3 spans 13 amino acids. From germline, CDR1 is SGHTA and CDR2 FQGTGA. The CDR3 protein is CASSLVTTDTQYF. The CDR3 nucleotides read TGTGCCAGCAGCTTAGTCACCACAGATACGCAGTATTTT.

Note on this clonotype: A read error may produce the germline difference seen at one junction end. CDR3 region: CASSSRAGGISHEQYF. As DNA, the CDR3 is TGCGCCAGCAGCTCGAGAGCGGGGGGAATTAGTCACGAGCAGTACTTT. This chain joins TRBV5-1 and TRBJ2-4; 9 bases are shared with TRBD2. Germline-derived CDR1 and CDR2 are SGHRS and YFSETQ. This CDR3 has 16 residues. The complete variable domain, with remaining parts taken from reference TRBV5-1 and TRBJ2-4, reads KAGVTQTPRYLIKTRGQQVTLSCSPISGHRSVSWYQQTPGQGLQFLFEYFSETQRNKGNFPGRFSGRQFSNSRSEMNVSTLELGDSALYLCASSSRAGGISHEQYFGAGTRLSVL.

V gene TRBV7-2 combines with J gene TRBJ2-1; D is ambiguous. Matching the DNA end better, TRBJ2-5 makes the J call doubtful. The CDR3 spans 13 residues. CDR1 and CDR2 from the germline V gene are SGHTA and FQGNSA. This CDR3 is CASSLVREETQYF. The CDR3 DNA follows: TGTGCCAGCAGCTTAGTTAGGGAAGAGACCCAGTACTTC.

The table lists this clonotype with many counts. A much larger clone lies a single base off, so this may be a read error. V is TRBV19 and J is TRBJ2-1; no clear D. The J call is uncertain, as TRBJ2-7 better fits the DNA end. Germline loops: CDR1 LNHDA, CDR2 SQIVND (reference sequence). This CDR3 has 13 amino acids. The CDR3 DNA is TGTGCCAGCGGAGAGAGCTCCTACAATGAGCAGTACTTC. Its protein product is CASGESSYNEQYF.

The V and J genes are TRBV6-6 and TRBJ1-3, with no clear D. This CDR3 contains 9 residues. CDR1 and CDR2 from the germline V gene are MNHNY and SVGAGI (reference sequence). The CDR3 region is CGVGRLGYF. For the CDR3, the DNA is TGTGGAGTCGGCAGACTTGGATATTTT.

V usage is TRBV28 and J usage is TRBJ2-1; 12 positions agree with TRBD2. CDR3 length: 13 amino acids. Per the germline V gene, CDR1 is MDHEN and CDR2 is SYDVKM. Unmatched junction bases numbered 3, after V lost 5 bases and J lost 10 bases. Here the CDR3 reads CASSLGTSGEQFF. The CDR3 nucleotides read TGTGCCAGCAGTCTCGGGACTAGCGGGGAGCAGTTCTTC.

As for this clonotype: The CDR3 carries no conserved terminal phenylalanine or tryptophan, so it likely arises from a read error. No DNA is shown, since the ends of the CDR3 on it are uncertain; the CDR3 is the one TCRdb lists. V usage is TRBV7-9 and J usage is TRBJ2-3; the D segment call TRBD2 is taken from the table without a DNA check. The CDR3 region is 17 residues in length, termini included. Germline values: CDR1 SEHNR, CDR2 FQNEAQ (reference sequence). CDR3 in amino acids: CASSLVGPSPGQETQYS.

The V gene is TRBV9, the J gene TRBJ2-2, with a weak D call TRBD1 (6 bases). The CDR3 is 15 amino acids. Germline V gene sequence: CDR1 SGDLS, CDR2 YYNGEE. V lost 0 bases to trimming and J lost 9 bases, with 15 bases between them. Here the CDR3 reads CASSVEGQGIRELFF. CDR3 bases: TGTGCCAGCAGCGTAGAGGGCCAGGGGATTCGGGAGCTGTTTTTT.